This is a list of T cell receptor beta chains from one sample in a study of human T cells and chemical hapten exposure. TCRdb used MiXCR to reprocess the RACE reads, holding one entry per CDR3 protein. In the table there are fewer than 300,000 distinct CDR3 sequences, approximately 8% of which are singletons. This specimen was whole blood, taken in connection with sensitization to the hapten diphenylcyclopropenone (DPC). All receptors derive from a man between 18 and 35 years old with alopecia areata. Some clones in this sample may be carry-over from other donors' samples. CDR3s include the opening cysteine and the closing phenylalanine or tryptophan. D genes are given only for firm matches. Expanded clones are given a class, and other clones once, few, many or no size at all.

V gene: TRBV7-2
D gene: TRBD1
J gene: TRBJ1-5
clone size: many
CDR3 length: 16
CDR3 protein: CASSLAGQLSNQPQHF
CDR3 DNA: TGTGCCAGCAGCTTAGCGGGACAGTTAAGCAATCAGCCCCAGCATTTT

V gene: TRBV5-6
D gene: TRBD1
J gene: TRBJ2-3
clone size: few
CDR3 length: 16
CDR3 protein: CASSWDRGLNTDTQYF
CDR3 DNA: TGTGCCAGCAGCTGGGACAGGGGTTTGAACACAGATACGCAGTATTTT

V gene: TRBV6-2/TRBV6-3
D gene: .
J gene: TRBJ1-1
clone size: .
CDR3 length: 14
CDR3 protein: CASRKDLDNTEAFF
CDR3 DNA: TGTGCCAGCAGAAAAGACCTAGATAACACTGAAGCTTTCTTT

V gene: TRBV12-3/TRBV12-4
D gene: .
J gene: TRBJ2-5
clone size: many
CDR3 length: 11
CDR3 protein: CASSPNRAQYF
CDR3 DNA: TGTGCCAGCAGTCCAAATCGGGCCCAGTACTTC

V gene: TRBV29-1
D gene: .
J gene: TRBJ2-3
clone size: few
CDR3 length: 13
CDR3 protein: CSVEDLQADTQYF
CDR3 DNA: TGCAGCGTTGAAGATCTTCAGGCAGATACGCAGTATTTT

V gene: TRBV7-2
D gene: TRBD2
J gene: TRBJ2-1
clone size: few
CDR3 length: 14
CDR3 protein: CASSSWTSTDEQFF
CDR3 DNA: TGTGCCAGCAGCTCCTGGACTAGCACCGATGAGCAGTTCTTC

V gene: TRBV13
D gene: .
J gene: TRBJ2-5
clone size: once
CDR3 length: 14
CDR3 protein: CASSLVGEKETQYF
CDR3 DNA: TGTGCCAGCAGCTTAGTAGGGGAAAAAGAGACCCAGTACTTC

V gene: TRBV6-2/TRBV6-3
D gene: .
J gene: TRBJ2-2
clone size: .
CDR3 length: 16
CDR3 protein: CASSSSGTKNTGELFF
CDR3 DNA: TGTGCCAGCAGTAGTTCCGGGACAAAAAATACCGGGGAGCTGTTTTTT

V gene: TRBV5-1
D gene: .
J gene: TRBJ2-3
clone size: many
CDR3 length: 13
CDR3 protein: CASSTEGAEAQYF
CDR3 DNA: TGCGCCAGCAGCACTGAGGGCGCGGAGGCGCAGTATTTT

V gene: TRBV7-2
D gene: .
J gene: TRBJ2-5
clone size: .
CDR3 length: 16
CDR3 protein: CASSLPLGYLQETQYF
CDR3 DNA: TGTGCCAGCAGCTTACCCCTAGGATACCTTCAAGAGACCCAGTACTTC

V gene: TRBV6-2/TRBV6-3
D gene: .
J gene: TRBJ1-5
clone size: few
CDR3 length: 12
CDR3 protein: CASRRPNQPQHF
CDR3 DNA: TGTGCCAGCAGGCGGCCGAATCAGCCCCAGCATTTT

V gene: TRBV11-2
D gene: .
J gene: TRBJ2-3
clone size: .
CDR3 length: 19
CDR3 protein: CASSLVRGGYGQITDTQYF
CDR3 DNA: TGTGCCAGCAGCTTAGTACGAGGAGGGTACGGACAGATCACAGATACGCAGTATTTT

V gene: TRBV12-3/TRBV12-4
D gene: .
J gene: TRBJ1-2
clone size: .
CDR3 length: 10
CDR3 protein: CASHRGGYTF
CDR3 DNA: TGTGCCAGCCATCGGGGAGGCTACACCTTC

V gene: TRBV6-4
D gene: .
J gene: TRBJ2-6
clone size: few
CDR3 length: 16
CDR3 protein: CASSGDGSSGANVLTF
CDR3 DNA: TGTGCCAGCAGTGGGGACGGGAGCTCTGGGGCCAACGTCCTGACTTTC

V gene: TRBV7-9
D gene: .
J gene: TRBJ1-1
clone size: few
CDR3 length: 11
CDR3 protein: CASSLGLRSFF
CDR3 DNA: TGTGCCAGCAGCCTAGGACTTCGTTCTTTCTTT

V gene: TRBV7-6
D gene: .
J gene: TRBJ2-1
clone size: .
CDR3 length: 11
CDR3 protein: CASSTSFEQFF
CDR3 DNA: TGTGCCAGCAGTACTAGCTTTGAGCAGTTCTTC

V gene: TRBV28
D gene: .
J gene: TRBJ1-1
clone size: .
CDR3 length: 15
CDR3 protein: CASSLLGQPDTEAFF
CDR3 DNA: TGTGCCAGCAGTTTACTCGGACAGCCTGACACTGAAGCTTTCTTT

V gene: TRBV6-5
D gene: .
J gene: TRBJ2-1
clone size: .
CDR3 length: 16
CDR3 protein: CASSSQGLGSYNEQFF
CDR3 DNA: TGTGCCAGCAGTTCGCAGGGCCTTGGCTCCTACAATGAGCAGTTCTTC

V gene: TRBV24-1
D gene: .
J gene: TRBJ2-1
clone size: few
CDR3 length: 12
CDR3 protein: CATSDLGHEQFF
CDR3 DNA: TGTGCCACCAGTGATTTAGGGCATGAGCAGTTCTTC

V gene: TRBV5-4
D gene: .
J gene: TRBJ1-5
clone size: .
CDR3 length: 13
CDR3 protein: CASSLEGQEPQHF
CDR3 DNA: TGTGCCAGCAGCTTGGAGGGTCAGGAGCCCCAGCATTTT

V gene: TRBV7-2
D gene: .
J gene: TRBJ2-3
clone size: few
CDR3 length: 12
CDR3 protein: CASSLALDTQYF
CDR3 DNA: TGTGCCAGCAGCTTGGCCCTAGATACGCAGTATTTT

V gene: TRBV28
D gene: TRBD2
J gene: TRBJ2-3
clone size: many
CDR3 length: 16
CDR3 protein: CASSTLAGGGADTQYF
CDR3 DNA: TGTGCCAGCAGTACACTAGCGGGGGGCGGCGCAGATACGCAGTATTTT

V gene: TRBV9
D gene: TRBD1
J gene: TRBJ1-1
clone size: many
CDR3 length: 18
CDR3 protein: CASSVGPDRRKFGTEAFF
CDR3 DNA: TGTGCCAGCAGCGTAGGACCGGACAGGCGTAAGTTTGGCACTGAAGCTTTCTTT

V gene: TRBV12-3/TRBV12-4
D gene: .
J gene: TRBJ2-1
clone size: .
CDR3 length: 15
CDR3 protein: CASSDRRRSYNEQFF
CDR3 DNA: TGTGCCAGCAGCGACCGGCGACGGTCCTACAATGAGCAGTTCTTC

V gene: TRBV6-6
D gene: .
J gene: TRBJ1-5
clone size: .
CDR3 length: 14
CDR3 protein: CASSLSGAYQPQHF
CDR3 DNA: TGTGCCAGCAGTTTATCAGGGGCCTACCAGCCCCAGCATTTT

V gene: TRBV11-2
D gene: .
J gene: TRBJ2-3
clone size: .
CDR3 length: 12
CDR3 protein: CASNLNSDTQYF
CDR3 DNA: TGTGCCAGCAACTTAAACTCAGATACGCAGTATTTT

V gene: TRBV7-9
D gene: .
J gene: TRBJ1-1
clone size: many
CDR3 length: 15
CDR3 protein: CASSLGGTLNTEAFF
CDR3 DNA: TGTGCCAGCAGCCTAGGAGGGACCCTGAACACTGAAGCTTTCTTT

V gene: TRBV3-1
D gene: .
J gene: TRBJ2-5
clone size: few
CDR3 length: 16
CDR3 protein: CASSQDPGTWGETQYF
CDR3 DNA: TGTGCCAGCAGCCAAGATCCCGGGACCTGGGGAGAGACCCAGTACTTC

V gene: TRBV10-3
D gene: TRBD2
J gene: TRBJ2-3
clone size: .
CDR3 length: 16
CDR3 protein: CAATRGTSGGTDTQYF
CDR3 DNA: TGTGCCGCGACACGAGGGACTAGCGGGGGCACAGATACGCAGTATTTT

V gene: TRBV6-5
D gene: TRBD1
J gene: TRBJ2-6
clone size: few
CDR3 length: 21
CDR3 protein: CASRKNTGTGKGLSGANVLTF
CDR3 DNA: TGTGCCAGCAGAAAAAATACCGGGACAGGGAAGGGCTTATCTGGGGCCAACGTCCTGACTTTC

V gene: TRBV6-4
D gene: TRBD1
J gene: TRBJ2-1
clone size: .
CDR3 length: 13
CDR3 protein: CASSVEGQDEQFF
CDR3 DNA: TGTGCCAGCAGTGTAGAAGGACAGGATGAGCAGTTCTTC

V gene: TRBV20-1
D gene: TRBD1
J gene: TRBJ1-1
clone size: .
CDR3 length: 14
CDR3 protein: CSARGTGIYTEAFF
CDR3 DNA: TGCAGTGCTAGAGGGACAGGGATATACACTGAAGCTTTCTTT

V gene: TRBV11-2
D gene: .
J gene: TRBJ2-2
clone size: many
CDR3 length: 16
CDR3 protein: CASSSGRGAITGELFF
CDR3 DNA: TGTGCCAGCAGCTCCGGAAGGGGAGCCATCACCGGGGAGCTGTTTTTT

V gene: TRBV5-1
D gene: .
J gene: TRBJ1-1
clone size: .
CDR3 length: 15
CDR3 protein: CASSLESGLNTEAFF
CDR3 DNA: TGCGCCAGCAGCTTGGAGTCTGGGCTGAACACTGAAGCTTTCTTT

V gene: TRBV7-2
D gene: .
J gene: TRBJ2-3
clone size: .
CDR3 length: 18
CDR3 protein: CASSSTSPGDWRTDTQYF
CDR3 DNA: TGTGCCAGCAGCTCTACTTCTCCCGGGGACTGGAGAACAGATACGCAGTATTTT

V gene: TRBV9
D gene: .
J gene: TRBJ2-5
clone size: few
CDR3 length: 16
CDR3 protein: CASSVDNSPGRETQYF
CDR3 DNA: TGTGCCAGCAGCGTAGATAACAGCCCCGGACGAGAGACCCAGTACTTC

V gene: TRBV12-3/TRBV12-4
D gene: .
J gene: TRBJ1-5
clone size: many
CDR3 length: 13
CDR3 protein: CASNPDDSQPQHF
CDR3 DNA: TGTGCCAGCAATCCCGATGATTCGCAGCCCCAGCATTTT

V gene: TRBV3-1
D gene: .
J gene: TRBJ2-1
clone size: .
CDR3 length: 15
CDR3 protein: CASSRDFSSYNEQFF
CDR3 DNA: TGTGCCAGCAGCCGAGATTTCAGCTCCTACAATGAGCAGTTCTTC

V gene: TRBV7-2
D gene: TRBD1
J gene: TRBJ1-4
clone size: many
CDR3 length: 15
CDR3 protein: CASSLATGRGEKLFF
CDR3 DNA: TGTGCCAGCAGCTTAGCGACAGGGAGGGGTGAAAAACTGTTTTTT

V gene: TRBV2
D gene: .
J gene: TRBJ2-5
clone size: few
CDR3 length: 16
CDR3 protein: CASSERYGGPQETQYF
CDR3 DNA: TGTGCCAGCAGTGAACGATACGGGGGTCCCCAAGAGACCCAGTACTTC